The 22 T cell receptor beta chains below all came from one sample that was sequenced in a study of regulatory T cells in long-lasting Graves disease. Researchers made TCR beta libraries by using iRepertoire HTBI primers and running Arm-PCR on CDR3 regions. Via MiXCR, TCRdb re-called the multiplex PCR reads, giving one row per CDR3 protein. The sample contains about 400,000 distinct CDR3 sequences, around 15% of which appear only once. This sample's time point: newly diagnosed GD, antithyroid drugs for less than 3 months. After RNA was extracted from PBMCs, the TCR library was made from it. Sequencing used peripheral blood mononuclear cells (PBMCs), obtained at new diagnosis, from a patient treated with antithyroid drugs. These TCRs come from a female donor with Graves disease.

V gene TRBV14 combines with J gene TRBJ1-2; tentatively, D is TRBD1 (6 bases). With 8 bases removed from V and 5 bases from J, the gap between germline ends came to 12 bases. CDR3 size: 12 residues. Germline V CDR1 and CDR2: SGHDN, FVKESK. The CDR3 DNA reads TGTGCCAGCCAGGGGAGAGAGTATGGCTACACCTTC. Translation: CASQGREYGYTF.

Details on this clonotype: Given a much more abundant clone one base away, this may be a read error. The chain carries TRBV28 and TRBJ1-2, with a possible D match to TRBD1 (5 bases). CDR1 MDHEN and CDR2 SYDVKM come from the germline V gene. This CDR3 has 17 amino acids. The CDR3 is CAGSPRGPERVRGGYTF. Here the CDR3 DNA reads TGTGCCGGCAGCCCCCGAGGCCCAGAACGGGTGAGGGGTGGCTACACCTTC.

The chain employs TRBV15 and TRBJ2-6; 9 bases line up with TRBD1. CDR3 size: 19 residues. Germline V CDR1 and CDR2: LNHNV, YYDKDF (reference sequence). V shed 3 bases and J 0 bases; nucleotides not matched to a gene: 9. The chain's CDR3 is CATSSEEGQGSSGANVLTF. CDR3 DNA sequence: TGTGCCACCAGCAGTGAAGAAGGACAGGGGAGCTCTGGGGCCAACGTCCTGACTTTC.

This clonotype was detected many times. V and J are TRBV20-1 and TRBJ2-7, with 9 bases lining up with TRBD1. The CDR3 has 14 residues. Germline assignment: CDR1 DFQATT and CDR2 SNEGSKA (reference sequence). The ends lost 6 bases at V and 2 bases at J; junction bases unmatched: 8. The DNA of the CDR3 is TGCAGTGCGGACCCGGGACAGGGTCCCTACGAGCAGTACTTC. As protein: CSADPGQGPYEQYF.

The chain carries TRBV7-9 and TRBJ1-4, with 7 bases lining up with TRBD1. The CDR3 totals 18 residues. Germline lookup yields CDR1 SEHNR and CDR2 FQNEAQ (reference sequence). Unmatched junction bases numbered 18, after V lost 5 bases and J lost 6 bases. CDR3 coding DNA: TGTGCCAGCAGCCAGTCCAAGACGACAGGGATCCTCTATGAAAAACTGTTTTTT. This translates into CASSQSKTTGILYEKLFF.

The chain employs TRBV6-2 or TRBV6-3 and TRBJ2-3, with 7 positions matching TRBD2. This CDR3 contains 15 residues. Trimming took 2 bases from V and 2 from J; bases not matched to a gene: 4. Germline V gene data show CDR1 as MNHEY and CDR2 as SVGEGT. In DNA, the CDR3 is TGTGCCAGCAGTTACGCCGGGACTAACACAGATACGCAGTATTTT. It codes for CASSYAGTNTDTQYF.

This clonotype occurred many times. The chain recombines TRBV10-3 with TRBJ1-1, with D perhaps matching TRBD1 (5 bases). Germline values: CDR1 ENHRY, CDR2 SYGVKD. The V end lost 3 bases, the J end lost 5 bases, and 16 bases lay between the germline ends. The CDR3 has 15 residues. This CDR3 reads CAISDPGKIRTEAFF. The DNA of the CDR3 is TGTGCCATCAGTGATCCAGGGAAGATTCGGACTGAAGCTTTCTTT.

This clonotype appeared many times. V and J are TRBV7-9 and TRBJ1-4; the D gene is possibly TRBD1 (5 bases). There are 18 residues in the CDR3. Germline V gives CDR1 SEHNR, CDR2 FQNEAQ (reference sequence). With 2 bases removed from V and 4 bases from J, the gap between germline ends came to 20 bases. CDR3 protein: CASSLQGTEKSYNEKLFF. In DNA, the CDR3 is TGTGCCAGCAGCTTACAGGGTACAGAGAAGAGTTATAATGAAAAACTGTTTTTT.

The sample holds many counts of this clonotype. The V gene is TRBV24-1, the J gene TRBJ2-3, with a weak D call TRBD2 (5 bases). CDR3 size: 15 residues. The germline CDR1 and CDR2 sequences are KGHDR and SFDVKD. The ends were cut back, 5 bases at V and 2 bases at J, with 13 bases in the middle. This CDR3 reads CATSAREHHTDTQYF. CDR3 sequence (DNA): TGTGCCACCAGTGCTCGGGAACACCACACAGATACGCAGTATTTT.

This clonotype was seen ten or more times. The chain has TRBV9 and TRBJ2-3; TRBD2 matches 8 bases. The germline V gene encodes CDR1 SGDLS and CDR2 YYNGEE. J gave up 0 bases and V 4 bases, and 4 bases lay outside the gene matches. CDR3 length equals 15 residues. The chain's CDR3 is CASSSGGGSTDTQYF. DNA of the CDR3: TGTGCCAGCAGCTCTGGCGGGGGGAGCACAGATACGCAGTATTTT.

This clonotype was seen ten or more times. The gene calls are TRBV12-3 or TRBV12-4 and TRBJ1-5; D ambiguous. The CDR3 is made up of 13 amino acids. The ends were cut back, 2 bases at V and 12 bases at J, with 14 bases in the middle. CDR3 sequence reads: CASSLSPLNGQHF. As DNA, the CDR3 is TGTGCCAGCAGTTTATCCCCACTCAACGGCCAGCATTTT.

Many counts were recorded for this clonotype. The chain carries TRBV7-2 and TRBJ2-1; 11 positions agree with TRBD2. Trimming at V came to 4 bases and at J to 6 bases, leaving 5 bases not matched to a gene. The V gene's germline CDR1 is SGHTA and CDR2 FQGNSA. The CDR3 has 15 amino acids. As DNA, the CDR3 is TGTGCCAGCAGCTCCCTAGCGGGGGGTGTCAATGAGCAGTTCTTC. This encodes CASSSLAGGVNEQFF.

This chain joins TRBV11-3 and TRBJ2-1; maybe TRBD1 (5 bases). Between the trimmed V and J ends, which lost 5 bases and 3 bases, there was a span of 11 bases. In germline, CDR1 is SGHNT, CDR2 YENEEA. This CDR3 region has 14 residues. This CDR3 reads CASSLRVGYNEQFF. CDR3 nucleotides: TGTGCCAGCAGCCTCAGGGTAGGCTACAATGAGCAGTTCTTC.

This clonotype came up many times. The chain links TRBV10-1 to TRBJ2-1, with 7 positions matching TRBD1. J gave up 2 bases and V 2 bases, and 3 bases lay outside the gene matches. Germline V lookup: CDR1 WNHNN, CDR2 SYGVQD (reference sequence). The CDR3 loop spans 15 amino acids. This chain's CDR3 is CASSEGTVPYNEQFF. CDR3 nucleotides: TGCGCCAGCAGTGAGGGGACAGTTCCCTACAATGAGCAGTTCTTC.

This clonotype was found many times. The gene calls are TRBV7-9 and TRBJ2-1, with D perhaps assigned TRBD1 or TRBD2 (5 bases each). From germline, CDR1 is SEHNR and CDR2 FQNEAQ (reference sequence). Deletions cut 5 bases from V and 4 bases from J, with 9 bases between. CDR3 length: 13 residues. The CDR3 sequence: CASSPGTYNEQFF. The CDR3 DNA reads TGTGCCAGCAGCCCCGGGACGTACAATGAGCAGTTCTTC.

The genes are TRBV3-1 and TRBJ1-1, with D unresolved. The CDR3 sequence is 17 residues long. With 0 bases removed from V and 0 bases from J, the gap between germline ends came to 14 bases. The germline gives CDR1 LGHDT, CDR2 YNNKEL (reference sequence). The CDR3, as DNA: TGTGCCAGCAGCCAAGAAGAGGTAGCACCCGTGAACACTGAAGCTTTCTTT. Its protein is CASSQEEVAPVNTEAFF.

This clonotype turned up a few times. The chain joins TRBV14 to TRBJ1-1; possible D gene TRBD1, 6 bases. The CDR3 spans 21 residues. CDR1 is SGHDN and CDR2 is FVKESK in the germline V gene. The V and J ends lost 3 bases and 3 bases respectively, with 32 bases between them. Here the CDR3 reads CASSHDFAGRGARVRDTEAFF. CDR3 in DNA: TGTGCCAGCAGCCATGATTTTGCGGGGCGGGGGGCGCGAGTCAGGGACACTGAAGCTTTCTTT.

This clonotype was detected ten times or more. The chain is built from TRBV7-2 and TRBJ1-1, with D maybe TRBD1 (6 bases). V shed 1 base and J shed 3 bases, with 12 bases lying between them. CDR3 length: 15 amino acids. The germline V gene has CDR1 SGHTA and CDR2 FQGNSA. Here the CDR3 reads CASSLDRGADTEAFF. The CDR3 bases are TGTGCCAGCAGCTTAGATCGGGGGGCGGACACTGAAGCTTTCTTT.

In its sample, this clonotype was seen many times. The chain recombines TRBV12-3 or TRBV12-4 with TRBJ2-2; TRBD1 aligns across 7 bases. Trimming took 7 bases from V and 1 from J; bases not matched to a gene: 9. This CDR3 is built from 16 residues. This chain's CDR3 is CASIEGGGMNTGELFF. CDR3 bases: TGTGCCAGCATCGAAGGGGGCGGAATGAACACCGGGGAGCTGTTTTTT.

There are many counts of this clonotype. This chain uses TRBV6-1 with TRBJ2-1, with 8 bases lining up with TRBD1. This CDR3 is built from 15 residues. After removal of 4 bases from V and 7 bases from J, the junction contained 9 bases not matched to a gene. Germline values: CDR1 MNHNS, CDR2 SASEGT. CDR3 sequence reads: CASSVDRGLGNEQFF. The DNA for the CDR3 is TGTGCCAGCAGTGTCGACAGGGGATTAGGGAATGAGCAGTTCTTC.

This clonotype was observed many times. The V and J genes are TRBV13 and TRBJ2-1, with 9 bases lining up with TRBD2. The CDR3 is made up of 15 amino acids. J gave up 10 bases and V 5 bases, and 12 bases lay outside the gene matches. Germline V CDR1 and CDR2: PRHDT, FYEKMQ (reference sequence). The CDR3 DNA reads as TGTGCCAGCAGCCTCGCGATAGCGGGGGCCAGGGAGCAGTTCTTC. Amino acid sequence: CASSLAIAGAREQFF.

This clonotype was picked up many times. V and J are TRBV9 and TRBJ1-2; 8 nucleotides line up with TRBD1. From germline, CDR1 is SGDLS and CDR2 YYNGEE. V was clipped by 3 bases and J by 2 bases; unmatched bases: 6. CDR3 size: 15 residues. The chain's CDR3 is CASSGGQGWNYGYTF. The CDR3, as DNA: TGTGCCAGCAGCGGAGGACAGGGATGGAACTATGGCTACACCTTC.